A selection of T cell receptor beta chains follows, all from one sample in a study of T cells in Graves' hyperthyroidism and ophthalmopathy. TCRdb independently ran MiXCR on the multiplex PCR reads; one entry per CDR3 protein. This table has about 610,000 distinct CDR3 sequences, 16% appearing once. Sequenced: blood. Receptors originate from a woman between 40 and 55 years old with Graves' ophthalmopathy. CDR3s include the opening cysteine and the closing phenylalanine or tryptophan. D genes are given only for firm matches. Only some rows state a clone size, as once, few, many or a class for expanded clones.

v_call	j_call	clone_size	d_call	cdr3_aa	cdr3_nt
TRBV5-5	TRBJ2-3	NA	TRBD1	CASSKPQGARTDTQYF	TGTGCCAGCAGCAAGCCACAGGGGGCGCGAACAGATACGCAGTATTTT
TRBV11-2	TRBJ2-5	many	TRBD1	CASSLGTGAETQYF	TGTGCCAGCAGCTTAGGGACAGGGGCAGAGACCCAGTACTTC
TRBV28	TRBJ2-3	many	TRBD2	CASSLWREGLDTQYF	TGTGCCAGCAGTTTATGGCGGGAGGGCCTGGATACGCAGTATTTT
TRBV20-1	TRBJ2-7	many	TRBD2	CSALSGSATYEQYF	TGCAGTGCTCTTAGCGGGAGTGCTACCTACGAGCAGTACTTC
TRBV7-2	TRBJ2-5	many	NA	CASSLSPPGVYGTQYF	TGTGCCAGCAGCTTATCACCCCCTGGGGTCTATGGGACCCAGTACTTC
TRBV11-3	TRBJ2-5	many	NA	CASSSGRRTQYF	TGTGCCAGCAGTTCAGGCCGCCGAACCCAGTACTTC
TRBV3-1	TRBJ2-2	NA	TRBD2	CASSRTSRTGELFF	TGTGCCAGCAGCCGGACTAGTAGGACCGGGGAGCTGTTTTTT
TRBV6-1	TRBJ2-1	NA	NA	CASSAGHEQFF	TGTGCCAGCAGTGCGGGGCATGAGCAGTTCTTC
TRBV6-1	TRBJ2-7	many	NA	CASRFDIDSYEQYF	TGTGCCAGCCGATTCGACATCGACTCCTACGAGCAGTACTTC
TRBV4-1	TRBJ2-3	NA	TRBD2	CASSQGTSGLATDTQYF	TGCGCCAGCAGCCAAGGGACTAGCGGGCTTGCGACAGATACGCAGTATTTT
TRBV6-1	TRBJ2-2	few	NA	CASSENQNTGELFF	TGTGCCAGCAGTGAAAATCAGAACACCGGGGAGCTGTTTTTT
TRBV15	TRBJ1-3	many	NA	CATSREGHSGNTIYF	TGTGCCACCAGCAGAGAGGGGCACTCTGGAAACACCATATATTTT
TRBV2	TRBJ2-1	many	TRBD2	CASKGRRELYNEQFF	TGTGCCAGCAAGGGGAGGCGGGAGCTCTACAATGAGCAGTTCTTC
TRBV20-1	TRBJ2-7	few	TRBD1	CSARKGQGDAYEQYF	TGCAGTGCTAGAAAGGGACAGGGGGATGCCTACGAGCAGTACTTC
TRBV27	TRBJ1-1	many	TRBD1	CASFSRTGRTEAFF	TGTGCCAGCTTCAGTAGGACAGGGCGGACTGAAGCTTTCTTT
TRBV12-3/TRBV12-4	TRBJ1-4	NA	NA	CASSLGQGITNEKLFF	TGTGCCAGCAGTCTCGGCCAGGGTATAACTAATGAAAAACTGTTTTTT
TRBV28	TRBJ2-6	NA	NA	CASRSESSGANVLTF	TGTGCCAGCAGATCAGAAAGCTCTGGGGCCAACGTCCTGACTTTC
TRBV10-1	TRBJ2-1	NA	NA	CASRTLAACSYNEQFF	TGCGCCAGCAGGACCTTAGCGGCCTGCTCCTACAATGAGCAGTTCTTC
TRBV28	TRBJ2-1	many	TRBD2	CASSIAGGGQNEQFF	TGTGCCAGCAGTATAGCGGGAGGGGGTCAGAATGAGCAGTTCTTC
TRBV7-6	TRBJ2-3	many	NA	CASSLAGVGNTDTQYF	TGTGCCAGCAGCTTAGCGGGGGTGGGGAACACAGATACGCAGTATTTT
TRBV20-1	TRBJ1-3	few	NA	CSASPDRPSGNTIYF	TGCAGTGCTAGCCCCGACAGGCCGTCTGGAAACACCATATATTTT
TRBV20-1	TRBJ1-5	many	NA	CSAKTAYSNQPQHF	TGCAGTGCCAAGACAGCTTATAGCAATCAGCCCCAGCATTTT
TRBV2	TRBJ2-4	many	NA	CASNNPGTKNIQYF	TGTGCCAGCAACAATCCCGGGACGAAAAACATTCAGTACTTC
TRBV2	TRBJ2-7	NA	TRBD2	CASSEALAGDHEQYF	TGTGCCAGCAGTGAAGCTCTAGCGGGAGATCACGAGCAGTACTTC
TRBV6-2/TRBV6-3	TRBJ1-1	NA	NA	CASRGAWTEAFF	TGTGCCAGCAGGGGGGCCTGGACTGAAGCTTTCTTT
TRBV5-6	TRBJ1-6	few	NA	CASSSAGVNSPLHF	TGTGCCAGCAGTTCAGCCGGGGTTAATTCACCCCTCCACTTT
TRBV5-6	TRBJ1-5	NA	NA	CASSSQPPPGEQPQHF	TGTGCCAGCAGCTCACAACCTCCCCCGGGGGAACAGCCCCAGCATTTT
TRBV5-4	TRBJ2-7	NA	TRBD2	CASSLPPAGEREQYF	TGTGCCAGCAGCTTGCCGCCAGCGGGGGAGCGCGAGCAGTACTTC
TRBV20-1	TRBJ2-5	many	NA	CSARDRGSPGRETQYF	TGCAGTGCTAGAGATAGGGGCTCCCCAGGCAGAGAGACCCAGTACTTC
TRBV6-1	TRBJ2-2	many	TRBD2	CASRPTSVPGELFF	TGTGCCAGCAGACCCACTAGCGTCCCCGGGGAGCTGTTTTTT
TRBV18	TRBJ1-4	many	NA	CASSRSSATNEKLFF	TGTGCCAGCTCACGATCCAGTGCAACTAATGAAAAACTGTTTTTT
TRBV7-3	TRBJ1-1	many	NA	CASSGDIGTEAFF	TGTGCCAGCAGCGGGGACATAGGCACTGAAGCTTTCTTT
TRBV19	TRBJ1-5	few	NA	CASSQGFGITQGLYQPQHF	TGTGCCAGTAGTCAGGGGTTTGGGATAACTCAAGGTTTATATCAGCCCCAGCATTTT
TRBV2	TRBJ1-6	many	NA	CASISPGDNSPLHF	TGTGCCAGCATATCGCCAGGGGATAATTCACCCCTCCACTTT
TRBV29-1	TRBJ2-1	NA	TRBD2	CSGEGYRGNEQFF	TGCAGCGGGGAGGGGTACCGGGGAAATGAGCAGTTCTTC
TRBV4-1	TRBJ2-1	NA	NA	CASSLLTDEQFF	TGCGCCAGCAGCCTGTTGACCGATGAGCAGTTCTTC
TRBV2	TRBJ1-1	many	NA	CASRWTPQKAFF	TGTGCCAGCCGGTGGACTCCCCAGAAGGCTTTCTTT
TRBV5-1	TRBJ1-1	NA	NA	CASSLGEWGWNTEAFF	TGCGCCAGCAGCTTGGGGGAGTGGGGGTGGAACACTGAAGCTTTCTTT
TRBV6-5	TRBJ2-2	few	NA	CASSYSGGPNTGELFF	TGTGCCAGCAGTTACTCAGGAGGACCCAACACCGGGGAGCTGTTTTTT
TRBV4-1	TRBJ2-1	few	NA	CASSQTWGREQFF	TGCGCCAGCAGCCAAACGTGGGGAAGAGAGCAGTTCTTC
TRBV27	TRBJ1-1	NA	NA	CASSNPDSGYTEAFF	TGTGCCAGCAGTAACCCGGACAGCGGGTACACTGAAGCTTTCTTT
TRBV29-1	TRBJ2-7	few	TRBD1	CSVTGGFEQYF	TGCAGCGTTACAGGGGGCTTCGAGCAGTACTTC